This is a list of T cell receptor beta chains from one sample in a study of T cells in Graves' hyperthyroidism and ophthalmopathy. One entry per CDR3 protein, called by TCRdb with MiXCR from the multiplex PCR reads. The table records some 650,000 distinct CDR3 sequences, approximately 16% of them present only once. Sequenced material: blood. All receptors derive from a woman aged 40 to 49 with Graves' ophthalmopathy. Both conserved end residues are trimmed from each CDR3. D genes are given only for firm matches.

J,D,V,CDR3
TRBJ2-1,TRBD1,TRBV5-5,ASSAGTGGSEQF
TRBJ2-5,TRBD1,TRBV2,ASRAGTEDPQY
TRBJ2-7,TRBD1,TRBV7-9,ASSSFDRGLSYEQY
TRBJ2-5,-,TRBV19,ASSNRQETQY
TRBJ2-2,-,TRBV6-5,ASSYPQSGELF
TRBJ1-2,-,TRBV2,ASSWTVSYGYT
TRBJ2-1,-,TRBV2,ASTFDRQSSYNEQF
TRBJ1-3,TRBD1,TRBV14,ASRGQGQNTIY
TRBJ2-7,TRBD2,TRBV5-1,ASSLTSGRDEQY
TRBJ2-7,-,TRBV18,ASSPPRPSYEQY
TRBJ1-1,TRBD1,TRBV18,ASSRNAKTGQEVAF
TRBJ1-6,TRBD1,TRBV27,ASTTGTGIHNSPLH
TRBJ1-4,TRBD1,TRBV10-2,ASSENRGEKLF